The sequence of this T cell receptor beta chain was determined in a study of T cells expressing NK-cell markers. Whole-study context: Sorted CD3+CD56+NKG2C+, CD3+CD56+NKG2C- and CD3+CD56-NKG2C+ T cells supplied TCR beta repertoires. Whole-study findings and limits: In a group of roughly 6 donors, dominant NKG2C+ clonotypes represented 1.0-7.0% of CD8+ T cells. Several donors likewise had their CD3+CD56-NKG2C+ fraction led by these clonotypes.

This CDR3 spans 20 amino acids. Germline-derived CDR1 and CDR2 are LGHNA and YNFKEQ. TCRdb re-called the 5' RACE reads and catalogs CDR3 proteins one per entry, DNA excluded. The listing contains about 450,000 distinct CDR3 sequences. Remarks on this clonotype: Its matching antigen is unknown.

The chain is built from TRBV4-2 and TRBJ2-6; the TRBD1 assignment by TCRdb is unverifiable without DNA. Material: blood T cells: a sorted CD56 or NKG2C T cell subset, CD4+ or CD8+ T cells, or bulk PBMC T cells (not recorded which). This receptor was taken from a woman aged 18 to 75 in good health. CDR3 region: CASSQDLNRGLGSGANVLTF.